These 19 T cell receptor beta chains originate from one sample sequenced in a study of blood T cells in healthy people across ages. Together with a sample-barcoded 5' primer, a J-beta primer mix was included in a second PCR lasting about 6 to 11 cycles. TCRdb recomputed calls from the 5' RACE reads with MiXCR, one row per CDR3 protein. The sample shows around 710,000 distinct CDR3 sequences, 40% to 45% of them seen only once. Sequenced input: blood. Receptor source: a woman aged 60-75 years in good health.

This clonotype has just a few counts. V is TRBV7-3 and J is TRBJ2-1, with D uncertain. V lost 0 bases to trimming and J lost 10 bases, with 10 bases between them. The germline V gene encodes CDR1 SGHTA and CDR2 FQGTGA. The CDR3 has 13 amino acids. CDR3 region: CASSLTKQTEQFF. As DNA, the CDR3 is TGTGCCAGCAGCTTAACGAAACAGACAGAGCAGTTCTTC.

V usage is TRBV24-1 and J usage is TRBJ1-1, with TRBD1 matching over 7 bases. Germline CDR1 is KGHDR and CDR2 is SFDVKD. This CDR3 is 16 amino acids long. V lost 3 bases, J lost 11 bases, and 17 bases stayed unmatched. This CDR3 reads CATSDHSRQGPGLAFF. Here the CDR3 DNA reads TGTGCCACCAGTGATCATAGTAGACAGGGTCCAGGCCTGGCTTTCTTT.

The rearrangement links TRBV6-2 or TRBV6-3 to TRBJ2-2; 8 bases are shared with TRBD1. CDR1 is MNHEY and CDR2 is SVGEGT in the germline V gene. With 2 bases clipped from V and 0 bases from J, the junction kept 11 bases outside the gene matches. CDR3 length: 19 residues. The CDR3 reads CASSYPSPGTGPNTGELFF. The CDR3 DNA sequence: TGTGCCAGCAGTTACCCGTCCCCCGGGACAGGACCGAACACCGGGGAGCTGTTTTTT.

The gene calls are TRBV12-3 or TRBV12-4 and TRBJ2-5; 7 nucleotides match TRBD2. Unmatched junction bases numbered 12, after V lost 6 bases and J lost 2 bases. There are 16 residues in the CDR3. In DNA, the CDR3 is TGTGCCAGCAGGCTGGGAGGGGAGGCCCCTCAAGAGACCCAGTACTTC. Protein: CASRLGGEAPQETQYF.

This clonotype was recorded many times. V usage is TRBV20-1 and J usage is TRBJ2-7, with 7 bases aligning to TRBD2. This CDR3 contains 14 residues. Germline V gene lookup returns CDR1 DFQATT and CDR2 SNEGSKA (reference sequence). J lost 2 bases, V lost 0 bases, and 4 bases had no gene match. The CDR3 nucleotides are TGCAGTGCTAGAGATGTCGGGGGGACCTACGAGCAGTACTTC. Protein: CSARDVGGTYEQYF.

In this sample, this clonotype turned up a few times. The chain links TRBV2 to TRBJ2-3, with a tentative D call TRBD1 (5 bases). The CDR3 contains 13 residues. From germline, CDR1 is SNHLY and CDR2 FYNNEI. Between the trimmed V and J ends, which lost 3 bases and 2 bases, there was a span of 6 bases. The CDR3 spells CASSEDITDTQYF. The CDR3 DNA reads TGTGCCAGCAGTGAGGACATCACAGATACGCAGTATTTT.

This clonotype has just one count. This chain links TRBV27 with TRBJ2-6; the D gene is possibly TRBD1 (5 bases). The CDR3 covers 15 residues. V lost 2 bases to trimming and J lost 4 bases, with 9 bases between them. The germline CDR1 and CDR2 sequences are MNHEY and SMNVEV (reference sequence). The CDR3 nucleotides are TGTGCCAGCAGTTTAGGGGCCCTCGGGGCCAACGTCCTGACTTTC. Residues: CASSLGALGANVLTF.

The J gene is TRBJ2-1, the V gene TRBV20-1, with unresolved D. Germline lookup yields CDR1 DFQATT and CDR2 SNEGSKA (reference sequence). CDR3 length equals 14 residues. V gave up 3 bases and J gave up 5 bases, with 14 bases separating them. CDR3 in amino acids: CSASGSTVNNEQFF. CDR3 sequence (DNA): TGCAGTGCTAGTGGCTCAACCGTAAACAATGAGCAGTTCTTC.

This clonotype has only a few counts. Here the CDR3 reads CASSFTGGDEQFF. The CDR3 DNA sequence: TGTGCCAGCAGCTTTACGGGTGGCGATGAGCAGTTCTTC. This rearrangement joins TRBV7-3 to TRBJ2-1; the D is unclear. The CDR3 loop spans 13 amino acids. Germline CDR1 and CDR2: SGHTA and FQGTGA. Between the trimmed V and J ends, which lost 3 bases and 8 bases, there was a span of 11 bases.

The sample holds a few counts of this clonotype. J is TRBJ2-7 and V is TRBV3-1, with no clear D. Per germline, CDR1 LGHDT and CDR2 YNNKEL (reference sequence). This CDR3 is 12 amino acids long. Between the trimmed V and J ends, which lost 1 base and 7 bases, there was a span of 8 bases. The CDR3 loop reads CASSQVGLEQYF. In DNA form, the CDR3 reads TGTGCCAGCAGCCAAGTCGGGCTTGAGCAGTACTTC.

This clonotype appeared many times. The chain recombines TRBV29-1 with TRBJ2-7; D is perhaps TRBD1 (5 bases). V lost 2 bases and J 2 bases, leaving 10 bases between the germline ends. This CDR3 contains 13 residues. The germline gives CDR1 SQVTM, CDR2 ANQGSEA. CDR3 loop: CSVELRQTYEQYF. CDR3 coding DNA: TGCAGCGTTGAACTCAGACAGACCTACGAGCAGTACTTC.

V and J are TRBV12-3 or TRBV12-4 and TRBJ2-1; 7 bases match TRBD2. Trimming removed 6 bases from V and 0 bases from J; junction bases left unmatched: 8. This CDR3 contains 16 residues. The CDR3 nucleotides read TGTGCCAGCAGATCGCCGCGGGGGAGCTCCTACAATGAGCAGTTCTTC. Translated, it gives CASRSPRGSSYNEQFF.

The J gene is TRBJ2-7, the V gene TRBV10-2; D tentatively fits TRBD1 or TRBD2 (6 bases each). Germline CDR1 WSHSY, CDR2 SAAADI. V lost 10 bases to trimming and J lost 3 bases, with 16 bases between them. The CDR3 consists of 13 residues. The CDR3 protein is CAIWRGFGYEQYF. The CDR3 nucleotides are TGCGCCATCTGGAGGGGGTTCGGCTACGAGCAGTACTTC.

The chain is built from TRBV28 and TRBJ1-6; D not resolved. The CDR3 totals 11 residues. Trimming pared 6 bases from V and 11 bases from J, leaving 8 bases between. Germline CDR1 reads MDHEN; CDR2 reads SYDVKM. In DNA form, the CDR3 reads TGTGCCAGCAGGGGTTTGACACCCCTCCACTTT. It specifies CASRGLTPLHF.

The rearrangement links TRBV5-1 to TRBJ1-2; possibly TRBD1 for D (5 bases). The CDR3 runs to 14 residues. The germline V and J ends were trimmed by 0 bases and 4 bases, with 10 bases remaining between them. The V gene's germline CDR1 is SGHRS and CDR2 YFSETQ. CDR3 DNA: TGCGCCAGCAGCTTGGAGGGACGGATCTATGGCTACACCTTC. Protein product: CASSLEGRIYGYTF.

In its sample, this clonotype was seen a few times. This chain uses TRBV20-1 with TRBJ2-2, with D tentatively TRBD2 (7 bases). The CDR3 loop spans 16 amino acids. Trimming stripped 1 base from V and 5 bases from J, with 17 bases between. The germline V gene encodes CDR1 DFQATT and CDR2 SNEGSKA (reference sequence). The CDR3 sequence is CSARAAGAEKTGELFF. The CDR3 DNA is TGCAGTGCTAGAGCCGCGGGGGCTGAAAAAACCGGGGAGCTGTTTTTT.

This clonotype has only a few counts. V usage is TRBV10-3 and J usage is TRBJ1-2; D might be TRBD1 (6 bases). V lost 6 bases and J 7 bases, leaving 12 bases between the germline ends. The CDR3 contains 12 residues. In germline, CDR1 is ENHRY, CDR2 SYGVKD. CDR3 sequence reads: CAISTGPGGYTF. The CDR3 region has the DNA TGTGCCATCAGCACAGGGCCGGGTGGCTACACCTTC.

This clonotype was seen more than once but under ten times. In DNA form, the CDR3 reads TGTGCCATCAGTGGGTTAGCGGGTAATGAGCAGTTCTTC. This encodes CAISGLAGNEQFF. This chain joins TRBV10-3 and TRBJ2-1; TRBD2 agrees at 7 bases. The CDR3 runs to 13 residues. Germline CDR1 is ENHRY and CDR2 is SYGVKD. J lost 7 bases, V lost 4 bases, and 4 bases had no gene match.

V is TRBV9 and J is TRBJ2-7, with D possibly matching TRBD2 (6 bases). V lost 0 bases, J lost 6 bases, and 10 bases lay in between. Per germline, CDR1 SGDLS and CDR2 YYNGEE. This CDR3 has 13 amino acids. The CDR3 spells CASSVGRVGEQYF. CDR3 bases: TGTGCCAGCAGCGTAGGGAGGGTGGGCGAGCAGTACTTC. Combining the CDR3 with reference TRBV9 and TRBJ2-7 gives the whole variable domain DSGVTQTPKHLITATGQRVTLRCSPRSGDLSVYWYQQSLDQGLQFLIQYYNGEERAKGNILERFSAQQFPDLHSELNLSSLELGDSALYFCASSVGRVGEQYFGPGTRLTVT.